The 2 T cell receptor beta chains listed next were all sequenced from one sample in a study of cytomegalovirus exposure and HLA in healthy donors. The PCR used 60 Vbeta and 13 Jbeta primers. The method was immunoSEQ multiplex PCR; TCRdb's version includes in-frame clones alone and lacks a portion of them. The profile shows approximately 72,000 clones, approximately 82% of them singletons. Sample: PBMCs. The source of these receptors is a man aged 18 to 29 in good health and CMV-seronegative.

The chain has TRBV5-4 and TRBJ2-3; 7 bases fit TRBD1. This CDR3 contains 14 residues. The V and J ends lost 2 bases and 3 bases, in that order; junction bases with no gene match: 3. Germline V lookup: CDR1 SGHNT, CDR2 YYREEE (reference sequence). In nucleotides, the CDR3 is TGTGCCAGCAGCTTAAAGACAGGGACAGATACGCAGTATTTT. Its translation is CASSLKTGTDTQYF.

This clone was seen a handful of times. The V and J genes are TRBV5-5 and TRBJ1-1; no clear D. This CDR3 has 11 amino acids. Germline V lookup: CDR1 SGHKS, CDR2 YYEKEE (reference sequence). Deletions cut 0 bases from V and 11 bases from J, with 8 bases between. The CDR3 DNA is TGTGCCAGCAGCTTGGGAGGCCAGGCTTTCTTT. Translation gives CASSLGGQAFF.